This T cell receptor beta chain was profiled in a study of blood T cell repertoires in COVID-19. The overall study: T cells, B-cell-depleted T cells, or PBMCs supplied cDNA or gDNA.

As handled by the study authors: Amplification of reference gene primers provided the estimated nucleated cell counts. Profiled with immunoSEQ multiplex PCR; TCRdb holds only in-frame clones, not every one. Clone size and the V and J calls come from that table; the DNA yielded D and trimming. This table holds nearly 350,000 clones, around four fifths found once. The clonotype comes from a man in his thirties or forties with active or convalescent COVID-19. Sequenced sample: peripheral blood.

The chain's CDR3 is CASSLGAPGNTIYF. In nucleotides, the CDR3 is TGCGCCAGCAGCTTGGGGGCCCCAGGAAACACCATATATTTT. The chain carries TRBV5-1 and TRBJ1-3; D not certain. CDR3 length: 14 residues. Germline V gene data show CDR1 as SGHRS and CDR2 as YFSETQ. V gave up 0 bases and J gave up 4 bases, with 8 bases separating them. The variable domain in full, with the rest retrieved from reference TRBV5-1 and TRBJ1-3, is KAGVTQTPRYLIKTRGQQVTLSCSPISGHRSVSWYQQTPGQGLQFLFEYFSETQRNKGNFPGRFSGRQFSNSRSEMNVSTLELGDSALYLCASSLGAPGNTIYFGEGSWLTVV.